The clone carrying this T cell receptor (beta chain) was counted many times. It was RNA transcripts that yielded the amplified TCR beta CDR3 regions. Researchers ran a first-round RT-PCR on the TCR CDR3 using the HTBI primer set. TCRdb processed the multiplex PCR reads anew with MiXCR; each CDR3 protein has one entry. This sample yields roughly 520,000 distinct CDR3 sequences, of which less than 25% are seen a single time; around 11% belongs to the top ten. The data were taken from a study of T cells in Graves' hyperthyroidism and ophthalmopathy. Across the study: Upon initial diagnosis and before any treatment, peripheral blood was collected.

The receptor comes from a woman in her twenties or thirties with Graves' ophthalmopathy. Sequenced: blood.

Here the CDR3 DNA reads TGTGCCACCAGTGATTTCCTGTGGGTAGCCACCTATGGCTACACCTTC. It is translated as CATSDFLWVATYGYTF. The chain carries TRBV24-1 and TRBJ1-2; D is ambiguous. This CDR3 spans 16 amino acids. The germline CDR1 and CDR2 sequences are KGHDR and SFDVKD. V lost 1 base to trimming and J lost 4 bases, with 15 bases between them.